The 15 T cell receptor beta chains below all came from one sample that was sequenced in a study of cytomegalovirus exposure and HLA in healthy donors. Sequenced by immunoSEQ multiplex PCR; TCRdb stores in-frame clones only, minus some. The data show some 340,000 clones, about 85% seen once. Sequenced input: PBMCs. Receptors originate from a woman under 40 in good health and CMV-seropositive.

The chain links TRBV9 to TRBJ2-7; no clear D gene. There are 14 residues in the CDR3. In germline, CDR1 is SGDLS, CDR2 YYNGEE. Trimming left V 0 bases short and J 3 bases short, with 10 bases between. The CDR3: CASSVAEGFYEQYF. In DNA, the CDR3 is TGTGCCAGCAGCGTAGCTGAAGGGTTCTACGAGCAGTACTTC. Supplemented by reference TRBV9 and TRBJ2-7, the full variable domain reads DSGVTQTPKHLITATGQRVTLRCSPRSGDLSVYWYQQSLDQGLQFLIQYYNGEERAKGNILERFSAQQFPDLHSELNLSSLELGDSALYFCASSVAEGFYEQYFGPGTRLTVT.

The rearrangement joins TRBV28 to TRBJ1-2; TRBD1 matches at 8 bases. The CDR3 totals 14 residues. The germline CDR1 and CDR2 sequences are MDHEN and SYDVKM. The V and J ends lost 6 bases and 3 bases, in that order; junction bases with no gene match: 6. The CDR3 loop reads CASRAGGAYYGYTF. In DNA, the CDR3 is TGTGCCAGCAGGGCAGGGGGCGCTTACTATGGCTACACCTTC.

V and J are TRBV7-9 and TRBJ2-6; D is ambiguous. The V and J ends lost 3 bases and 2 bases respectively, with 8 bases between them. The CDR3 is 15 residues long. CDR1 SEHNR and CDR2 FQNEAQ come from the germline V gene (reference sequence). The DNA for the CDR3 is TGTGCCAGCAGCTTTGGTGGGACTGGGGCCAACGTCCTGACTTTC. Translation gives CASSFGGTGANVLTF.

The chain joins TRBV28 to TRBJ2-5; D is perhaps TRBD1 (6 bases). CDR3 length equals 15 residues. The germline V gene has CDR1 MDHEN and CDR2 SYDVKM. Trimming removed 6 bases from V and 1 base from J, with 15 bases in between. The CDR3 sequence is CASRPGQTSQETQYF. The CDR3 coding sequence is TGTGCCAGCAGGCCTGGACAGACCTCCCAAGAGACCCAGTACTTC.

This rearrangement joins TRBV6-5 to TRBJ2-3; D call uncertain. The CDR3 sequence is 14 residues long. CDR1 and CDR2 from the germline V gene are MNHEY and SVGAGI. V lost 2 bases to trimming and J lost 2 bases, with 8 bases between them. CDR3 nucleotides: TGTGCCAGCAGTTACCGGGCAGTCACAGATACGCAGTATTTT. This translates into CASSYRAVTDTQYF.

The V call is TRBV28, the J call TRBJ1-4, with 7 bases lining up with TRBD1. J was trimmed by 6 bases and V by 6 bases; bases with no gene match: 13. Germline values: CDR1 MDHEN, CDR2 SYDVKM. This CDR3 is 16 amino acids long. The CDR3 sequence: CASSGPPGQRDEKLFF. The CDR3 bases are TGTGCCAGCAGCGGACCACCGGGACAGAGAGATGAAAAACTGTTTTTT. Looking up the rest from reference TRBV28 and TRBJ1-4 gives the full variable domain: DVKVTQSSRYLVKRTGEKVFLECVQDMDHENMFWYRQDPGLGLRLIYFSYDVKMKEKGDIPEGYSVSREKKERFSLILESASTNQTSMYLCASSGPPGQRDEKLFFGSGTQLSVL.

This clone showed up just a few times. The chain recombines TRBV4-1 with TRBJ1-1, with D unclear. CDR1 MGHRA and CDR2 YSYEKL come from the germline V gene. The CDR3 spans 13 residues. The V and J ends lost 2 bases and 2 bases respectively, with 6 bases between them. The CDR3 region is CASSQTENTEAFF. DNA of the CDR3: TGCGCCAGCAGCCAAACAGAAAACACTGAAGCTTTCTTT.

J is TRBJ1-5 and V is TRBV7-3; tentatively, D is TRBD1 (5 bases). V was pared by 4 bases and J by 0 bases, with 19 bases between. The CDR3 spans 18 residues. Per the germline V gene, CDR1 is SGHTA and CDR2 is FQGTGA. The CDR3 coding sequence is TGTGCCAGCAGCTCCCACCGGGGCCAGCTTTATAGCAATCAGCCCCAGCATTTT. Protein sequence: CASSSHRGQLYSNQPQHF.

V gene TRBV6-5 combines with J gene TRBJ2-7; TRBD1 aligns across 10 bases. The CDR3 has 14 amino acids. Germline CDR1 reads MNHEY; CDR2 reads SVGAGI. Trimming at V came to 4 bases and at J to 3 bases, leaving 3 bases not matched to a gene. CDR3: CASSLGQGNYEQYF. Written as DNA, the CDR3 is TGTGCCAGCAGTTTGGGACAGGGGAACTACGAGCAGTACTTC.

The genes are TRBV28 and TRBJ1-4, with 8 bases matching TRBD1. Germline CDR1 is MDHEN and CDR2 is SYDVKM. The trim removed 5 bases at V and 7 bases at J, leaving 9 bases unmatched. This CDR3 is built from 15 residues. The CDR3 spells CASSTWTGRSEKLFF. DNA for the CDR3: TGTGCCAGCAGTACCTGGACAGGGAGAAGTGAAAAACTGTTTTTT.

The chain couples TRBV14 to TRBJ2-1; D remains ambiguous. From germline, CDR1 is SGHDN and CDR2 FVKESK. CDR3 length: 15 residues. V was shortened by 3 bases and J by 5 bases, with 14 bases between the two germline ends. CDR3 loop: CASSQGFSPNNEQFF. CDR3 sequence (DNA): TGTGCCAGCAGCCAGGGGTTTTCCCCGAACAATGAGCAGTTCTTC.

This clone is a singleton in its sample. V and J are TRBV4-2 and TRBJ1-5; D is perhaps TRBD1 (6 bases). The CDR3 totals 16 residues. V lost 1 base and J lost 11, with 21 bases in between. CDR1 is LGHNA and CDR2 is YNFKEQ in the germline V gene. The CDR3 protein is CASSQGWQEGGKAQHF. The CDR3, as DNA: TGTGCCAGCAGCCAAGGGTGGCAGGAGGGGGGGAAAGCCCAGCATTTT.

Only one count was recorded for this clone. This chain joins TRBV6-5 and TRBJ1-1; D not resolved. There are 13 residues in the CDR3. Per germline, CDR1 MNHEY and CDR2 SVGAGI. V lost 7 bases to trimming and J lost 4 bases, with 13 bases between them. CDR3 amino acids: CASIRGWSTEAFF. The CDR3 bases are TGTGCCAGCATCCGAGGGTGGTCCACTGAAGCTTTCTTT.

The chain is built from TRBV2 and TRBJ2-1, with 13 nucleotides matching TRBD2. The CDR3 sequence is 15 residues long. The ends lost 7 bases at V and 5 bases at J; junction bases unmatched: 5. CDR1 is SNHLY and CDR2 is FYNNEI in the germline V gene. DNA of the CDR3: TGTGCCAGCAAACGGACTAGCGGGAGAAACAATGAGCAGTTCTTC. Protein: CASKRTSGRNNEQFF.

This sequence joins TRBV27 and TRBJ2-2; 7 positions agree with TRBD2. The V segment lost 5 bases and the J segment 3 bases; nucleotides outside the gene matches: 18. In germline, CDR1 is MNHEY, CDR2 SMNVEV (reference sequence). The length of the CDR3 is 19 residues. The CDR3 reads CASSPRLAREREDTGELFF. As DNA, the CDR3 is TGTGCCAGCAGTCCTAGACTAGCAAGGGAACGGGAGGACACCGGGGAGCTGTTTTTT.